This T cell receptor (beta chain) came from a study of CD8+ T cells in alopecia areata. The overall study: Tofacitinib therapy took 6 to 18 months; 6 months off drug came after. Study-wide points: Normal scalp had lower clonality than lesional scalp, with alopecia totalis/universalis lesions showing this most strongly. Sharing of TCRs across patients appeared less clear than in mice, possibly for HLA-related reasons.

Concerning this clone itself: Its antigen is currently unknown.

The V gene's germline CDR1 is MNHNS and CDR2 SASEGT. CDR3 length: 15 residues. Trimming took 7 bases from V and 7 from J; bases not matched to a gene: 10. Punch biopsies of lesional scalp, plus peripheral blood, were taken from alopecia areata patients. It was cDNA, reverse transcribed from extracted RNA, that served as the sequencing template. TCRdb's table, derived via immunoSEQ multiplex PCR, lists solely in-frame clones and lacks some. The table lists approximately 57,000 clones, 90% to 97% of them singletons. The V and J genes are TRBV6-1 and TRBJ1-6; 7 positions agree with TRBD1. The material sequenced was CD8+ T cells sorted from blood, taken at week 0. This clonotype was sampled from a human donor with alopecia areata. Written as DNA, the CDR3 is TGTGCCAGCATTAATCCGGGACAGTTCAATTCACCCCTCCACTTT. Amino acids: CASINPGQFNSPLHF.